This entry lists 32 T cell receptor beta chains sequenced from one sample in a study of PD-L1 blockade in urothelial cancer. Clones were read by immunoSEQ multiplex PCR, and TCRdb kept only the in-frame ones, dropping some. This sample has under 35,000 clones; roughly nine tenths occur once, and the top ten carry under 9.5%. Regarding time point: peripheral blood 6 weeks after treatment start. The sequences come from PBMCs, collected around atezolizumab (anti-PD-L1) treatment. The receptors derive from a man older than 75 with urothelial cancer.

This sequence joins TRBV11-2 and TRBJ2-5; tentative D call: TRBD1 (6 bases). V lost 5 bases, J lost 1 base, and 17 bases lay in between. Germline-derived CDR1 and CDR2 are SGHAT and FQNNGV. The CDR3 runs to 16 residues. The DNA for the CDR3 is TGTGCCAGCAGCACCCGCCCGGCCAGGGGCCAAGAGACCCAGTACTTC. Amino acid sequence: CASSTRPARGQETQYF.

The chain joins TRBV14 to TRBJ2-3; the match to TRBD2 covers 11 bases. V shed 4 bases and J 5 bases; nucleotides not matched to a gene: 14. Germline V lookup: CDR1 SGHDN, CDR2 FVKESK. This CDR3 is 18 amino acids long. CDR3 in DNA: TGTGCCAGCAGCCCCAACAATGGGCTAGCGGGAGGTATAGATACGCAGTATTTT. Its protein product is CASSPNNGLAGGIDTQYF.

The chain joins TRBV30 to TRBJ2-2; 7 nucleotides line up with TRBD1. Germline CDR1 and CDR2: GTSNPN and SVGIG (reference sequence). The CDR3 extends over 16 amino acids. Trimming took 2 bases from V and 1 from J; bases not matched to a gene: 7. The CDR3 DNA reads TGTGCCTGGAGTCGGAGCAGGACAGGGAACACCGGGGAGCTGTTTTTT. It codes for CAWSRSRTGNTGELFF.

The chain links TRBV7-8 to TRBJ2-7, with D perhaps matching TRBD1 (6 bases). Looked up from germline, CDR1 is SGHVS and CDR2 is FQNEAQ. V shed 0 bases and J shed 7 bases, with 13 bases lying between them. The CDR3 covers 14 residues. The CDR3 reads CASSLAQGTGEQYF. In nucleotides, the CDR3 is TGTGCCAGCAGCTTAGCACAGGGAACGGGTGAGCAGTACTTC.

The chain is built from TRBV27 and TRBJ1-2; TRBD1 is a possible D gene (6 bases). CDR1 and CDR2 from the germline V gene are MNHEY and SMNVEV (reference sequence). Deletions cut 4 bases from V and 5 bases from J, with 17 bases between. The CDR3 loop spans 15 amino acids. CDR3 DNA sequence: TGTGCCAGCAGTTCCTATAAGGGGGTTCGGTATGGCTACACCTTC. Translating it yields CASSSYKGVRYGYTF.

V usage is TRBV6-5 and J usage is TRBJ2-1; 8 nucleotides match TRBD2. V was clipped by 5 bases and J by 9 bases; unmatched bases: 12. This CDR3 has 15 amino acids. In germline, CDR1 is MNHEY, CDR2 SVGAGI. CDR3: CASSRGGTQGGEQFF. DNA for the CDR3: TGTGCCAGCAGTCGGGGGGGTACCCAGGGTGGTGAGCAGTTCTTC.

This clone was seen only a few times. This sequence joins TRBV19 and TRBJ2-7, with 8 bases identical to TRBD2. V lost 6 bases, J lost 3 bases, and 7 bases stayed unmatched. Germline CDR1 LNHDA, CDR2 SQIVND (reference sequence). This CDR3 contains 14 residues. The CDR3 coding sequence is TGTGCCAGTAGCCATGTAAGCGGGAGCTACGAGCAGTACTTC. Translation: CASSHVSGSYEQYF. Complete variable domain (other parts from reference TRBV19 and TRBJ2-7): DGGITQSPKYLFRKEGQNVTLSCEQNLNHDAMYWYRQDPGQGLRLIYYSQIVNDFQKGDIAEGYSVSREKKESFPLTVTSAQKNPTAFYLCASSHVSGSYEQYFGPGTRLTVT.

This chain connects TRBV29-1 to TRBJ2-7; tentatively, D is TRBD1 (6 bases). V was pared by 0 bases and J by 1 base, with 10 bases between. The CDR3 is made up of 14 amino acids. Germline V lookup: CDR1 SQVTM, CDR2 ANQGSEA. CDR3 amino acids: CSVEEGQGSYEQYF. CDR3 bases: TGCAGCGTTGAAGAAGGTCAGGGGTCCTACGAGCAGTACTTC.

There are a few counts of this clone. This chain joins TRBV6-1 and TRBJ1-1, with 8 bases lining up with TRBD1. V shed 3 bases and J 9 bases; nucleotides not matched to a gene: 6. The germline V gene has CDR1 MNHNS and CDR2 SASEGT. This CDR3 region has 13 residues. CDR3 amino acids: CASSEGRGHQAFF. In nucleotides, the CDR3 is TGTGCCAGCAGTGAGGGCAGGGGGCATCAAGCTTTCTTT.

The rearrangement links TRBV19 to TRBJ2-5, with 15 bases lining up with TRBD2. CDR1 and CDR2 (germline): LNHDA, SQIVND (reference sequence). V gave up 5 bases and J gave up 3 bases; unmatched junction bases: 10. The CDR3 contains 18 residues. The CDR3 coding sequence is TGTGCCAGTAGTGAAGGACTAGCGGGAGGGCCGGGAGAAGAGACCCAGTACTTC. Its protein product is CASSEGLAGGPGEETQYF.

The CDR3 loop reads CASSRGTTDTQYF. DNA of the CDR3: TGTGCCAGCAGTCGAGGGACTACAGATACGCAGTATTTT. The chain couples TRBV27 to TRBJ2-3; perhaps TRBD2 as D (6 bases). V dropped 5 bases and J dropped 3 bases, with 9 bases sitting between them. Germline loops: CDR1 MNHEY, CDR2 SMNVEV (reference sequence). The CDR3 is 13 amino acids.

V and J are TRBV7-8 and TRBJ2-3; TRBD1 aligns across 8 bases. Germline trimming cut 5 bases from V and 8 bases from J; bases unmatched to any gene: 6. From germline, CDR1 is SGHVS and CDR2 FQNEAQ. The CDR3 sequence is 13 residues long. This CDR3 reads CASSPETGVTQYF. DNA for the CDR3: TGTGCCAGCAGCCCGGAGACAGGGGTTACGCAGTATTTT.

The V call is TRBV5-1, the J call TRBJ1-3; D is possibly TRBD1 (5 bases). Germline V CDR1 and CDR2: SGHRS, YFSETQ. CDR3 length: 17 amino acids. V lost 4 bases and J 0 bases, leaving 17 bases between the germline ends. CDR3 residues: CASSPTTAYFSGNTIYF. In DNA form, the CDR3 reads TGCGCCAGCAGCCCCACGACAGCGTACTTCTCTGGAAACACCATATATTTT.

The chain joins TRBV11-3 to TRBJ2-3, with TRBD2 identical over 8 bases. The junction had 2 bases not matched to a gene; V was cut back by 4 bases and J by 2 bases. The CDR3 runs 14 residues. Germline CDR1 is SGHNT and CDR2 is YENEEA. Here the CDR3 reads CASSSGGDTDTQYF. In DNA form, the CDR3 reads TGTGCCAGCAGCTCCGGGGGGGACACAGATACGCAGTATTTT.

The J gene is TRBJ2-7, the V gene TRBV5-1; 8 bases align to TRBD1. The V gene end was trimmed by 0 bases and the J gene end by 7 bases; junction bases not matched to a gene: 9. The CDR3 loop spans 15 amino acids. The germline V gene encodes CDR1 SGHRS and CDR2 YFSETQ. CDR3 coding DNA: TGCGCCAGCAGCTTGGAGTCAGGGGGCGTCCGGGAGCAGTACTTC. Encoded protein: CASSLESGGVREQYF. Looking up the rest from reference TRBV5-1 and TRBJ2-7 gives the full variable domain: KAGVTQTPRYLIKTRGQQVTLSCSPISGHRSVSWYQQTPGQGLQFLFEYFSETQRNKGNFPGRFSGRQFSNSRSEMNVSTLELGDSALYLCASSLESGGVREQYFGPGTRLTVT.

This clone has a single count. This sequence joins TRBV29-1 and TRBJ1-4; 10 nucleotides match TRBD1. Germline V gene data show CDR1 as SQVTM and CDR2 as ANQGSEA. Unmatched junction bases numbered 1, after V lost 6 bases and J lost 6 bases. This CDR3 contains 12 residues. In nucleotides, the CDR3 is TGCAGCGTGACAGGGGGCGATGAAAAACTGTTTTTT. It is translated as CSVTGGDEKLFF.

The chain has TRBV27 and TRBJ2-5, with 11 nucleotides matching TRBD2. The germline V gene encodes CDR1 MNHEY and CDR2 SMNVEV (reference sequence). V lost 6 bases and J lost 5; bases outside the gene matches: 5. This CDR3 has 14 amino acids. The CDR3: CASRLAGAGETQYF. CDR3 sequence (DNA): TGTGCCAGCAGACTAGCGGGAGCCGGCGAGACCCAGTACTTC.

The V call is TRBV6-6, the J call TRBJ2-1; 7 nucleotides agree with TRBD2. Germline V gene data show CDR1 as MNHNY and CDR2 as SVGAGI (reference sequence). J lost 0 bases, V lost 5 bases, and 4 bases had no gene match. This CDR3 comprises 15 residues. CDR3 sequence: CASSPAGSSYNEQFF. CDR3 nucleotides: TGTGCCAGCAGTCCAGCGGGGAGCTCCTACAATGAGCAGTTCTTC.

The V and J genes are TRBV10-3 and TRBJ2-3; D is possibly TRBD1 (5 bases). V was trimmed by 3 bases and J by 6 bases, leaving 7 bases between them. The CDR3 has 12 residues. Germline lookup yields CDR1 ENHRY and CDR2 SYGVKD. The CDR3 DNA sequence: TGTGCCATCAGTGACTACAGGGATACGCAGTATTTT. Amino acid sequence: CAISDYRDTQYF.

CDR3 in DNA: TGTGCCAGCAGCCCACGACAGGGTCCCTACGAGCAGTACTTC. This codes for CASSPRQGPYEQYF. The gene calls are TRBV7-9 and TRBJ2-7; 7 bases fit TRBD1. CDR1 and CDR2 from the germline V gene are SEHNR and FQNEAQ (reference sequence). This CDR3 has 14 amino acids. Germline trimming cut 5 bases from V and 2 bases from J; bases unmatched to any gene: 6.

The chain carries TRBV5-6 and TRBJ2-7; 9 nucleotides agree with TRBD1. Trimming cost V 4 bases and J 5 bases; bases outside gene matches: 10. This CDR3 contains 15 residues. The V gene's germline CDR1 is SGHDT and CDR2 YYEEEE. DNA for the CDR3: TGTGCCAGCAGCCCGGGGGACAGGGTTTTGAACGAGCAGTACTTC. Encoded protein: CASSPGDRVLNEQYF.

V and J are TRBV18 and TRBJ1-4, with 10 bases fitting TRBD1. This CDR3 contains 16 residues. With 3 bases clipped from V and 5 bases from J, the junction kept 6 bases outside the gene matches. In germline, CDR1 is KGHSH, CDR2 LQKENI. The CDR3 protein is CASSPTMTGGNEKLFF. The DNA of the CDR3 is TGTGCCAGCTCACCGACGATGACAGGGGGCAATGAAAAACTGTTTTTT.

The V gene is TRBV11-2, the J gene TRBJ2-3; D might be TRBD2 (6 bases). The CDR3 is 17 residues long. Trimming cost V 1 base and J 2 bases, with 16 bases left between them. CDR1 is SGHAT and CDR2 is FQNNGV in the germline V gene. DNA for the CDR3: TGTGCCAGCAGCTTAGGCTCCTGGGGCGGGAACACAGATACGCAGTATTTT. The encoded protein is CASSLGSWGGNTDTQYF.

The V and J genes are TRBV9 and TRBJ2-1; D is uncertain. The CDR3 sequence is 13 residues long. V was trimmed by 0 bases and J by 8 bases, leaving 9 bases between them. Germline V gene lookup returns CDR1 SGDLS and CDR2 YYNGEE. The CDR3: CASSVGSTDEQFF. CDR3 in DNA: TGTGCCAGCAGCGTAGGAAGCACGGATGAGCAGTTCTTC.

The CDR3 bases are TGTGCCAGCAGTTACGTTGGGGGCGGGGGTGGCTACACCTTC. It translates to CASSYVGGGGGYTF. The chain recombines TRBV6-5 with TRBJ1-2, with D maybe TRBD1 (6 bases). The germline V gene encodes CDR1 MNHEY and CDR2 SVGAGI. The V end was cut by 2 bases, the J end by 7 bases, with 14 bases between. This CDR3 contains 14 residues.

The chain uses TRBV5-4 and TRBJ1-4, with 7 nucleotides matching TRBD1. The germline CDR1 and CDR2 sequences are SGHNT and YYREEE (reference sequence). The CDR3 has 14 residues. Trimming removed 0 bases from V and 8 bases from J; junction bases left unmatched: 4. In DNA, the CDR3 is TGTGCCAGCAGCTTGGCAGGGGGAGGAGAAAAACTGTTTTTT. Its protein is CASSLAGGGEKLFF. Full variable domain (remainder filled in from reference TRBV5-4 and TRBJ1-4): ETGVTQSPTHLIKTRGQQVTLRCSSQSGHNTVSWYQQALGQGPQFIFQYYREEENGRGNFPPRFSGLQFPNYSSELNVNALELDDSALYLCASSLAGGGEKLFFGSGTQLSVL.

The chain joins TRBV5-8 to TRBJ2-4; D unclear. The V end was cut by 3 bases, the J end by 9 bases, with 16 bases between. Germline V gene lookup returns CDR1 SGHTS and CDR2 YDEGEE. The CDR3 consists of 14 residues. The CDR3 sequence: CASSSQAESSIQYF. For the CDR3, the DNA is TGTGCCAGCAGCTCGCAGGCAGAGAGCAGCATTCAGTACTTC.

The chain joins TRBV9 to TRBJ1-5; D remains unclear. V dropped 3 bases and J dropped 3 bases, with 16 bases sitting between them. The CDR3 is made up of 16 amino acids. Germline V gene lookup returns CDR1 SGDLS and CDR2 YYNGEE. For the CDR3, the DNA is TGTGCCAGCAGCGGCGGACCCGGAGGAACCAATCAGCCCCAGCATTTT. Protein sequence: CASSGGPGGTNQPQHF.

The CDR3 DNA follows: TGTGCCAGCAGCCCCGGGGTCGGTCAGAAAAACATTCAGTACTTC. It specifies CASSPGVGQKNIQYF. This chain links TRBV11-2 with TRBJ2-4; D is perhaps TRBD2 (5 bases). The CDR3 is 15 residues long. Between the trimmed V and J ends, which lost 5 bases and 4 bases, there was a span of 15 bases. CDR1 SGHAT and CDR2 FQNNGV come from the germline V gene.

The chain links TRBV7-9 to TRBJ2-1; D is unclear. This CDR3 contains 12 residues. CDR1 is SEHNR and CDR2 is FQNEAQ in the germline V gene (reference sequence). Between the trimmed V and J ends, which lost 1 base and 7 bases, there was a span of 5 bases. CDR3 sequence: CASSLVSNEQFF. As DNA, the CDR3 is TGTGCCAGCAGCTTAGTATCGAATGAGCAGTTCTTC.

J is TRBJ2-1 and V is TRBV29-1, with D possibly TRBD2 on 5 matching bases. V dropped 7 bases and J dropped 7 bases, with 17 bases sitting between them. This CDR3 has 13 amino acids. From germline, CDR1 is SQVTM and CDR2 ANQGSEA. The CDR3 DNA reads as TGCAGCGCCGGACTGGCGAGGTGGAATGAGCAGTTCTTC. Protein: CSAGLARWNEQFF.

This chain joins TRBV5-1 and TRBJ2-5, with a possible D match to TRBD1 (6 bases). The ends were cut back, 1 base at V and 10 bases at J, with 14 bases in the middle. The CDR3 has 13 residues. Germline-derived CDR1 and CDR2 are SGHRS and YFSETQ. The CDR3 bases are TGCGCCAGCAGCTTGTCGGGACATGGGGTCCAGTACTTC. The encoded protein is CASSLSGHGVQYF.